This TCR beta chain emerged from a study of blood T cell repertoires in COVID-19. Turning to the study itself: From T cells, B-cell-depleted T cells, or PBMCs came the material, which was cDNA or gDNA.

Profiled with immunoSEQ multiplex PCR; TCRdb holds only in-frame clones, not every one. The repertoire holds about 250,000 clones, with around four fifths as singletons. In germline, CDR1 is SGHRS, CDR2 YFSETQ. The V gene end was trimmed by 7 bases and the J gene end by 0 bases; junction bases not matched to a gene: 9. This CDR3 region has 15 residues. This chain joins TRBV5-1 and TRBJ2-5; 7 bases map to TRBD1. The sample was peripheral blood. This TCR came from a man aged 35 to 55 with active or convalescent COVID-19. DNA for the CDR3: TGCGCCAGCGGAAGGACAGGCCCCGACCAAGAGACCCAGTACTTC. Residues: CASGRTGPDQETQYF.